These 27 T cell receptor beta chains originate from one sample sequenced in a study of graft-versus-host responses after intestinal transplantation. These receptors have no identified antigens. Using immunoSEQ multiplex PCR, the repertoire was profiled, and TCRdb retains in-frame clones only, with some absent. Of just under 85,000 clones listed, 91% were seen once; the top ten hold less than 8.5%. Sequencing used unstimulated CD8+ T cells sorted from spleen or lymph node cells, obtained before transplant. All receptors derive from a human donor who was the organ donor for an intestinal transplant.

The V gene is TRBV27, the J gene TRBJ1-2, with unresolved D. There are 12 residues in the CDR3. Germline CDR1 MNHEY, CDR2 SMNVEV (reference sequence). V was shortened by 4 bases and J by 8 bases, with 11 bases between the two germline ends. The CDR3 DNA is TGTGCCAGCAGTTCGAATAACTGGGGCTACACCTTC. It encodes CASSSNNWGYTF.

This clone has only a few counts. The V call is TRBV6-1, the J call TRBJ2-7; TRBD1 agrees at 7 bases. The CDR3 contains 15 residues. The germline gives CDR1 MNHNS, CDR2 SASEGT. V shed 0 bases and J 2 bases; nucleotides not matched to a gene: 4. CDR3 region: CASSEAATGTYEQYF. CDR3 DNA sequence: TGTGCCAGCAGTGAAGCTGCGACAGGGACCTACGAGCAGTACTTC.

The V call is TRBV6-1, the J call TRBJ2-7; D might be TRBD2 (7 bases). Trimming took 0 bases from V and 3 from J, leaving 15 bases between them. The CDR3 spans 16 residues. Germline assignment: CDR1 MNHNS and CDR2 SASEGT. CDR3 region: CASSEAGGQGDYEQYF. The DNA of the CDR3 is TGTGCCAGCAGTGAAGCGGGGGGGCAGGGAGACTACGAGCAGTACTTC.

The gene calls are TRBV5-1 and TRBJ2-7; D might be TRBD1 or TRBD2, each matching 5 bases. The V gene lost 3 bases and the J gene lost 5 bases, with 15 bases spanning the gap. Germline V CDR1 and CDR2: SGHRS, YFSETQ. CDR3 length equals 14 residues. As DNA, the CDR3 is TGCGCCAGCAGCTCGGGGACGAAAAAGGACGAGCAGTACTTC. Its translation: CASSSGTKKDEQYF. Filled out from reference TRBV5-1 and TRBJ2-7, the complete variable domain reads KAGVTQTPRYLIKTRGQQVTLSCSPISGHRSVSWYQQTPGQGLQFLFEYFSETQRNKGNFPGRFSGRQFSNSRSEMNVSTLELGDSALYLCASSSGTKKDEQYFGPGTRLTVT.

The CDR3 region is CASSAGGSDKNIQYF. CDR3 bases: TGTGCCAGCAGTGCCGGCGGCTCCGACAAAAACATTCAGTACTTC. V and J are TRBV6-1 and TRBJ2-4; D ambiguous. The V gene's germline CDR1 is MNHNS and CDR2 SASEGT. The CDR3 is made up of 15 amino acids. With 4 bases removed from V and 3 bases from J, the gap between germline ends came to 13 bases.

The chain recombines TRBV13 with TRBJ1-2, with no clear D. Between the trimmed V and J ends, which lost 4 bases and 3 bases, there was a span of 21 bases. The CDR3 consists of 17 residues. In germline, CDR1 is PRHDT, CDR2 FYEKMQ (reference sequence). CDR3 in amino acids: CASSSEAPYIDYYGYTF. As DNA, the CDR3 is TGTGCCAGCAGCTCAGAAGCACCATACATTGACTACTATGGCTACACCTTC. Complete variable domain (other parts from reference TRBV13 and TRBJ1-2): AAGVIQSPRHLIKEKRETATLKCYPIPRHDTVYWYQQGPGQDPQFLISFYEKMQSDKGSIPDRFSAQQFSDYHSELNMSSLELGDSALYFCASSSEAPYIDYYGYTFGSGTRLTVV.

The V and J genes are TRBV4-2 and TRBJ2-7; possible D gene TRBD1, 5 bases. Germline values: CDR1 LGHNA, CDR2 YNFKEQ. This CDR3 has 15 amino acids. Trimming pared 0 bases from V and 4 bases from J, leaving 13 bases between. The CDR3 sequence is CASSQERVQGYEQYF. The CDR3 bases are TGTGCCAGCAGCCAAGAACGGGTCCAGGGTTACGAGCAGTACTTC.

The chain couples TRBV6-5 to TRBJ2-3, with D perhaps assigned TRBD1 or TRBD2 (5 bases each). Trimming removed 5 bases at V and 1 base at J, with 10 bases between. CDR1 and CDR2 (germline): MNHEY, SVGAGI. This CDR3 is built from 14 residues. The CDR3, as DNA: TGTGCCAGCAGTGAAAGAGGGGGCACAGATACGCAGTATTTT. This gives the protein CASSERGGTDTQYF.

The chain recombines TRBV6-1 with TRBJ1-5, with 7 bases fitting TRBD1. Germline CDR1 and CDR2: MNHNS and SASEGT. Germline trimming cut 1 base from V and 4 bases from J; bases unmatched to any gene: 1. The CDR3 runs to 14 residues. In nucleotides, the CDR3 is TGTGCCAGCAGTGAAGGGACAGGAAATCAGCCCCAGCATTTT. The encoded protein is CASSEGTGNQPQHF.

This clone was picked up one time. The CDR3 DNA sequence: TGTGCCAGCAGTTACACCGAGTGGGCAGAATACGAGCAGTACTTC. Encoded protein: CASSYTEWAEYEQYF. V is TRBV6-5 and J is TRBJ2-7; D is undetermined. Trimming shortened V by 2 bases and J by 4 bases, and 15 bases separated the two germline ends. This CDR3 is built from 15 residues. Germline values: CDR1 MNHEY, CDR2 SVGAGI.

The rearrangement joins TRBV2 to TRBJ2-3; no reliable D call. This CDR3 is 14 amino acids long. Per the germline V gene, CDR1 is SNHLY and CDR2 is FYNNEI. V was shortened by 7 bases and J by 0 bases, with 11 bases between the two germline ends. The CDR3 loop is CASNTGSSTDTQYF. The DNA for the CDR3 is TGTGCCAGCAACACTGGTTCTAGCACAGATACGCAGTATTTT.

J is TRBJ1-6 and V is TRBV4-1, with 7 nucleotides matching TRBD1. V was clipped by 1 base and J by 9 bases; unmatched bases: 9. Germline loops: CDR1 MGHRA, CDR2 YSYEKL. The CDR3 totals 16 residues. The CDR3 loop is CASSQVAGTVSSPLHF. The CDR3 bases are TGCGCCAGCAGCCAAGTGGCGGGGACAGTGAGTTCACCCCTCCACTTT.

The genes are TRBV11-3 and TRBJ2-1; either TRBD1 or TRBD2 may supply D (7 bases each). Between the trimmed V and J ends, which lost 5 bases and 4 bases, there was a span of 30 bases. This CDR3 region has 20 residues. Germline CDR1 reads SGHNT; CDR2 reads YENEEA. The CDR3 protein is CASSPTGGEGAGGPYNEQFF. The DNA for the CDR3 is TGTGCCAGCAGCCCAACTGGGGGGGAGGGGGCAGGGGGTCCTTACAATGAGCAGTTCTTC.

This chain joins TRBV5-1 and TRBJ1-1; no definite D call. The CDR3 has 13 amino acids. In germline, CDR1 is SGHRS, CDR2 YFSETQ. Trimming shortened V by 0 bases and J by 3 bases, and 6 bases separated the two germline ends. As DNA, the CDR3 is TGCGCCAGCAGCTTGGTTAGATACACTGAAGCTTTCTTT. Amino acid sequence: CASSLVRYTEAFF.

The chain employs TRBV19 and TRBJ1-3; D gene unclear. Per germline, CDR1 LNHDA and CDR2 SQIVND (reference sequence). V was pared by 3 bases and J by 2 bases, with 8 bases between. The CDR3 runs to 14 residues. The chain's CDR3 is CASSMRGTGNTIYF. The CDR3 coding sequence is TGTGCCAGTAGTATGCGAGGAACTGGAAACACCATATATTTT.

This sequence joins TRBV11-2 and TRBJ2-5; 8 nucleotides line up with TRBD2. Trimming at V came to 1 base and at J to 5 bases, leaving 12 bases not matched to a gene. Germline values: CDR1 SGHAT, CDR2 FQNNGV. CDR3 length: 17 amino acids. DNA of the CDR3: TGTGCCAGCAGCTTAGGCCGGGGGGGAGAGAGTGGCGAGACCCAGTACTTC. It encodes CASSLGRGGESGETQYF.

The genes are TRBV7-9 and TRBJ1-6; D might be TRBD1 (6 bases). V gave up 5 bases and J gave up 0 bases, with 11 bases separating them. Germline assignment: CDR1 SEHNR and CDR2 FQNEAQ (reference sequence). The CDR3 extends over 16 amino acids. The CDR3 here is CASSPQGSSYNSPLHF. The CDR3 DNA is TGTGCCAGCAGCCCACAGGGCAGCTCCTATAATTCACCCCTCCACTTT.

V and J are TRBV27 and TRBJ2-3; no definite D call. Germline V gene sequence: CDR1 MNHEY, CDR2 SMNVEV (reference sequence). The CDR3 sequence is 14 residues long. V dropped 8 bases and J dropped 0 bases, with 12 bases sitting between them. CDR3 loop: CASALWGSTDTQYF. CDR3 DNA: TGTGCCAGCGCTTTGTGGGGAAGCACAGATACGCAGTATTTT.

The J gene is TRBJ2-2, the V gene TRBV6-5; tentative D call: TRBD2 (6 bases). The CDR3 runs 13 residues. The V gene lost 8 bases and the J gene lost 5 bases, with 12 bases spanning the gap. The germline V gene has CDR1 MNHEY and CDR2 SVGAGI. The CDR3 sequence is CASGARETGELFF. The CDR3 DNA is TGTGCCAGCGGCGCCCGGGAGACCGGGGAGCTGTTTTTT.

The chain combines TRBV2 with TRBJ1-5, with D unresolved. The V gene's germline CDR1 is SNHLY and CDR2 FYNNEI. The CDR3 length is 15 residues. V lost 0 bases, J lost 0 bases, and 6 bases lay in between. As DNA, the CDR3 is TGTGCCAGCAGTGAAGCTAGCGTTAGCAATCAGCCCCAGCATTTT. It yields the protein CASSEASVSNQPQHF.

The rearrangement joins TRBV6-5 to TRBJ2-7; D is undetermined. Germline V gene data show CDR1 as MNHEY and CDR2 as SVGAGI. V dropped 5 bases and J dropped 2 bases, with 13 bases sitting between them. The CDR3 has 14 residues. DNA for the CDR3: TGTGCCAGCAGTGCTTCAACCAAAACCTACGAGCAGTACTTC. Translated, it gives CASSASTKTYEQYF.

V is TRBV6-6 and J is TRBJ2-1, with 7 bases matching TRBD2. Germline-derived CDR1 and CDR2 are MNHNY and SVGAGI (reference sequence). V lost 0 bases and J lost 15; bases outside the gene matches: 5. This CDR3 is 12 amino acids long. CDR3 sequence reads: CASSYSSGESFF. The CDR3 nucleotides are TGTGCCAGCAGTTACTCGAGCGGGGAGTCGTTCTTC.

The J gene is TRBJ1-1, the V gene TRBV6-5; 7 bases fit TRBD1. J gave up 4 bases and V 7 bases, and 9 bases lay outside the gene matches. CDR1 is MNHEY and CDR2 is SVGAGI in the germline V gene. This CDR3 is built from 14 residues. CDR3 bases: TGTGCCAGCACCAAACAGGGGATTGGCACTGAAGCTTTCTTT. It translates to CASTKQGIGTEAFF.

J is TRBJ2-5 and V is TRBV4-1; 14 bases line up with TRBD2. The CDR3 is 18 residues long. Unmatched junction bases numbered 8, after V lost 1 base and J lost 4 bases. Germline CDR1 and CDR2: MGHRA and YSYEKL. The CDR3 DNA is TGCGCCAGCAGCCAAGCGATGACTAGCGGGGGGGCCATAGAGACCCAGTACTTC. The encoded protein is CASSQAMTSGGAIETQYF.

The rearrangement links TRBV4-1 to TRBJ1-2; D remains ambiguous. Germline V gives CDR1 MGHRA, CDR2 YSYEKL. CDR3 length: 16 residues. V dropped 4 bases and J dropped 4 bases, with 19 bases sitting between them. The CDR3: CASSLQSDRSFYGYTF. The CDR3 coding sequence is TGCGCCAGCAGCCTACAATCTGACCGGAGTTTCTATGGCTACACCTTC.

The V and J genes are TRBV4-2 and TRBJ2-1, with TRBD2 matching 10 bases. Germline CDR1 is LGHNA and CDR2 is YNFKEQ. This CDR3 has 15 amino acids. J lost 4 bases, V lost 5 bases, and 5 bases had no gene match. The DNA of the CDR3 is TGTGCCAGCAGCTACGGGACTAGCGATTACAATGAGCAGTTCTTC. Its translation: CASSYGTSDYNEQFF.

The V call is TRBV5-6, the J call TRBJ2-5; 8 bases are shared with TRBD1. The CDR3 sequence is 15 residues long. With 4 bases clipped from V and 1 base from J, the junction kept 6 bases outside the gene matches. CDR1 is SGHDT and CDR2 is YYEEEE in the germline V gene. CDR3 in DNA: TGTGCCAGCAGCCCGGGGACAGGCCCCCAAGAGACCCAGTACTTC. Amino acids: CASSPGTGPQETQYF. Full variable domain (rest looked up from reference TRBV5-6 and TRBJ2-5): DAGVTQSPTHLIKTRGQQVTLRCSPKSGHDTVSWYQQALGQGPQFIFQYYEEEERQRGNFPDRFSGHQFPNYSSELNVNALLLGDSALYLCASSPGTGPQETQYFGPGTRLLVL.